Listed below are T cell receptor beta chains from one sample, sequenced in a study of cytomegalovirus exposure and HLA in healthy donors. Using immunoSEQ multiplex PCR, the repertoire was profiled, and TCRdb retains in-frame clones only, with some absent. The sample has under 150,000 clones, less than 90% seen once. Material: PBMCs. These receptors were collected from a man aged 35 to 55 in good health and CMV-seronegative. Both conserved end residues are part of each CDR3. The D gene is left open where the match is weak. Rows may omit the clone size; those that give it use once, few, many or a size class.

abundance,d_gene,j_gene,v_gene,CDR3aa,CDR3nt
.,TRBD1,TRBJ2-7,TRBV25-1,CASLGTGWGTSSYEQYF,TGTGCCAGCCTGGGGACAGGGTGGGGTACAAGCTCCTACGAGCAGTACTTC
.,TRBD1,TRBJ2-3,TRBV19,CASTPTGGTDTQYF,TGTGCCAGTACCCCGACAGGGGGCACAGATACGCAGTATTTT
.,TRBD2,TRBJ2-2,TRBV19,CASSNGLAANTGELFF,TGTGCCAGTAGCAACGGACTAGCCGCGAACACCGGGGAGCTGTTTTTT
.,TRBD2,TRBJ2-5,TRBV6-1,CASSLQAGAEETQYF,TGTGCCAGCAGTCTCCAAGCGGGAGCGGAGGAGACCCAGTACTTC
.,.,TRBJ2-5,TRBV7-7,CASSLGLGASEETQYF,TGTGCTAGCAGCTTAGGCCTAGGGGCTAGCGAAGAGACCCAGTACTTC
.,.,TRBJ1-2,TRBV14,CASSYKRGYGYTF,TGTGCCAGCAGCTACAAGAGGGGGTATGGCTACACCTTC
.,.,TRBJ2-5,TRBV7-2,CASSLESRTAETQYF,TGTGCCAGCAGCTTAGAGAGCCGAACAGCTGAGACCCAGTACTTC
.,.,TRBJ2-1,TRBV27,CASTGLDNEQFF,TGTGCCAGCACCGGACTTGACAATGAGCAGTTCTTC
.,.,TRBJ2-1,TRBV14,CASSQGAVYNGQFF,TGTGCCAGCAGCCAGGGGGCGGTTTACAATGGGCAGTTCTTC
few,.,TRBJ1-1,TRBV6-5,CASPGGTEAFF,TGTGCCAGCCCCGGTGGCACTGAAGCTTTCTTT
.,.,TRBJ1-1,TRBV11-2,CASSLHQGSTEAFF,TGTGCCAGCAGCTTACATCAGGGGAGCACTGAAGCTTTCTTT
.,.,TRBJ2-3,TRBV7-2,CASSLNGASTDTQYF,TGTGCCAGCAGCTTAAACGGAGCTAGCACAGATACGCAGTATTTT
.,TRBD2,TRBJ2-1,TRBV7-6,CASSLSPGRGLAVDEQFF,TGTGCCAGCAGCTTAAGCCCAGGACGGGGACTAGCGGTCGATGAGCAGTTCTTC
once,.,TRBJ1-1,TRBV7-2,CASSLGGRGYTEAFF,TGTGCCAGCAGCTTAGGAGGAAGGGGATACACTGAAGCTTTCTTT
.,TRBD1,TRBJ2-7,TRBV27,CASSLRDRTGFYEQYF,TGTGCCAGCAGTTTACGGGATCGGACAGGTTTCTACGAGCAGTACTTC
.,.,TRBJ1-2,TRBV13,CASSLQGGIEGYTF,TGTGCCAGCAGCTTGCAGGGAGGGATAGAGGGCTACACCTTC
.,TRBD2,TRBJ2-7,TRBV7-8,CASSLVAGRIYEQYF,TGTGCCAGCAGCTTAGTAGCGGGGCGGATCTACGAGCAGTACTTC
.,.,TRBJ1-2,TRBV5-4,CASSVDRRGYTF,TGTGCCAGCAGCGTCGACAGACGGGGCTACACCTTC
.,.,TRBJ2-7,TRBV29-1,CSVEVLGGEQYF,TGCAGCGTTGAGGTGCTCGGTGGCGAGCAGTACTTC
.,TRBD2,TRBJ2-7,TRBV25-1,CASSDGGGGYEQYF,TGTGCCAGCAGTGACGGCGGGGGAGGCTACGAGCAGTACTTC
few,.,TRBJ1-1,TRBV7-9,CASSLGGVLTEAFF,TGTGCCAGCAGCCTAGGGGGGGTGCTCACTGAAGCTTTCTTT
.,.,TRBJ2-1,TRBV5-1,CASSLVSGPYNEQFF,TGCGCCAGCAGCTTGGTCAGTGGCCCCTACAATGAGCAGTTCTTC
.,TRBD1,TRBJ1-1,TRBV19,CASSIGDRGVNTEAFF,TGTGCCAGTAGTATCGGCGACAGGGGGGTGAACACTGAAGCTTTCTTT
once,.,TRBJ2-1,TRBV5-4,CASSPADNEQFF,TGTGCCAGCAGCCCTGCGGACAATGAGCAGTTCTTC
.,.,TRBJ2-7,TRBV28,CASSLPPVSYEQYF,TGTGCCAGCAGTTTACCCCCAGTATCCTACGAGCAGTACTTC
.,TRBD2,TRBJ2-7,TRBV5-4,CASSSSGELYNEQYF,TGTGCCAGCAGTTCCAGCGGGGAGCTGTACAACGAGCAGTACTTC
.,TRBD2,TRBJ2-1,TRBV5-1,CASSLGGLAGPNEQFF,TGCGCCAGCAGCTTGGGTGGACTAGCGGGCCCCAATGAGCAGTTCTTC
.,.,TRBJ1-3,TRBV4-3,CASSQDGGASGNTIYF,TGCGCCAGCAGCCAAGATGGTGGGGCTTCTGGAAACACCATATATTTT
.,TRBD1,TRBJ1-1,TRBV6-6,CASSYSDRADTEAFF,TGTGCCAGCAGTTACTCGGACAGGGCGGACACTGAAGCTTTCTTT
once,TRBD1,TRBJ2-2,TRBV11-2,CASSSVGDRGPTGELFF,TGTGCCAGCAGCTCAGTGGGGGACAGGGGACCAACCGGGGAGCTGTTTTTT
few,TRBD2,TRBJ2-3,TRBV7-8,CASSPPGSGRASTDTQYF,TGTGCCAGCAGCCCCCCGGGTAGCGGGAGGGCCAGCACAGATACGCAGTATTTT
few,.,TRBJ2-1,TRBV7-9,CASSSERAQAYNEQFF,TGTGCCAGCAGCTCAGAGCGGGCACAGGCCTACAATGAGCAGTTCTTC
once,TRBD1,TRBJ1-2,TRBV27,CASSPGQADGYTF,TGTGCCAGCAGTCCGGGACAGGCCGATGGCTACACCTTC
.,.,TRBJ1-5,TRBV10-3,CAISESRGDQPQHF,TGTGCCATCAGTGAGTCACGGGGTGATCAGCCCCAGCATTTT
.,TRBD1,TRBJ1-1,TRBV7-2,CASSSTGQGYLNTEAFF,TGTGCCAGCAGCTCCACCGGACAGGGGTATTTGAACACTGAAGCTTTCTTT
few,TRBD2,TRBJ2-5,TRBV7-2,CASSPEITLAGGQETQYF,TGTGCCAGCAGCCCCGAGATCACTCTAGCGGGGGGGCAAGAGACCCAGTACTTC
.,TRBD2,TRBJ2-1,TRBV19,CASRPTSGAYNEQFF,TGTGCCAGTAGACCGACTAGCGGCGCTTACAATGAGCAGTTCTTC
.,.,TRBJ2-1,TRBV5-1,CASSWVGVLESSYNEQFF,TGCGCCAGCAGCTGGGTTGGGGTACTAGAGAGCTCCTACAATGAGCAGTTCTTC
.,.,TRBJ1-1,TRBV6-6,CASSYPVAEAFF,TGTGCCAGCAGTTACCCCGTAGCTGAAGCTTTCTTT
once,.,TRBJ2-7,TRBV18,CASSSSSYEQYF,TGTGCCAGCTCATCCTCTAGCTACGAGCAGTACTTC
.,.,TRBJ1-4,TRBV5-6,CASSLASTNEKLFF,TGTGCCAGCAGCCTAGCGTCAACTAATGAAAAACTGTTTTTT
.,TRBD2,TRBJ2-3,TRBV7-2,CASSFGLADTQYF,TGTGCCAGCAGCTTTGGACTAGCAGATACGCAGTATTTT
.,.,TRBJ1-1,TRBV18,CASSPSGVGTEAFF,TGTGCCAGCTCACCGTCAGGGGTAGGCACTGAAGCTTTCTTT
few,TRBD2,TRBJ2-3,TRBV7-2,CASSLRGSGRAVADTQYF,TGTGCCAGCAGCTTAAGGGGTAGCGGGAGGGCCGTAGCAGATACGCAGTATTTT
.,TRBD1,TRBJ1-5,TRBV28,CATWDREQPQHF,TGTGCCACATGGGACAGGGAACAGCCCCAGCATTTT
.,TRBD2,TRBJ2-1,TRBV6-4,CASSSLRASGNLPYNEQFF,TGTGCCAGCAGCTCACTCCGGGCTAGCGGGAACCTACCCTACAATGAGCAGTTCTTC
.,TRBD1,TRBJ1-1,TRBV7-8,CASRPRDRVRAFF,TGTGCCAGCAGACCGAGGGACAGGGTAAGAGCTTTCTTT
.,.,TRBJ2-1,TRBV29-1,CSVGQDEQFF,TGCAGCGTTGGTCAGGATGAGCAGTTCTTC
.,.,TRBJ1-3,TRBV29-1,CSARKEGLRNTIYF,TGCAGCGCCAGAAAGGAGGGACTGAGAAACACCATATATTTT
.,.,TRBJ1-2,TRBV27,CASSHNPRETGYTF,TGTGCCAGCAGTCACAACCCCAGGGAAACTGGCTACACCTTC
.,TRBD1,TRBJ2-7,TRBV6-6,CASSYSLGQGYEQYF,TGTGCCAGCAGTTACTCTCTGGGACAGGGCTACGAGCAGTACTTC
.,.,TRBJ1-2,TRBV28,CASSTGGIYGYTF,TGTGCCAGCAGTACTGGAGGGATCTATGGCTACACCTTC